This TCR beta chain was captured in a study of shared clonotypes between healthy human individuals. Deep was the level used in running the assay. Assay: immunoSEQ multiplex PCR; the TCRdb copy retains only in-frame clones and omits some. The data show approximately 2,000,000 clones, 85% to 95% seen once. V gave up 2 bases and J gave up 1 base, with 6 bases separating them. This CDR3 has 14 residues. Looked up from germline, CDR1 is MNHEY and CDR2 is SMNVEV (reference sequence). It was CD45RO-negative cells, positively selected for CCR7, that made up naive CD8 cells, with terminally differentiated effector memory CD45RA+ cells excluded. Remarks on this clone: Other nucleotide sequences from this sample produce the same CDR3.

The rearrangement uses TRBV27 and TRBJ1-5; no definite D call. This sequence was found in a man aged 18 to 30 in good health. Some clones in this sample may be carry-over from other donors' samples. Sample: naive CD8+ T cells from PBMCs. The DNA of the CDR3 is TGTGCCAGCAGTTTAACCGGAAGCAATCAGCCCCAGCATTTT. This gives the protein CASSLTGSNQPQHF.